This entry describes one T cell receptor (beta chain). This clone was counted at least ten times. It has no known antigen specificity. Per-nucleotide qualities are absent, and no much larger clonotype sits a single base away. These data belong to a study of metastatic and nonmetastatic thyroid tumors (dated by TCRdb to 2018 to 2020). Broadly, across the study: The researchers compared repertoires between peripheral blood samples and tumor or nodule tissue samples from patients with malignant or benign thyroid disease.

Libraries were prepared through PCR. Sequencing was carried out with an Illumina HiSeq 4000. High-throughput sequencing was used to profile the TCR beta-chain CDR3 region of each patient. For the original study's pipeline: CDR3 differences across clinicopathological groups were used to build a classifier for discriminating distant-metastatic papillary thyroid cancer patients. To measure repertoire diversity the researchers used the Shannon index, while the Morisita-Horn index served to gauge how similar the tumor and blood repertoires were. TCRdb redid the processing of the public reads, applying fastp at Q25 and MiXCR, and retained in-frame beta chains. TCRdb assigned the V and J calls; the authors' analysis was not used. The sample table shows about 28,000 clones, and roughly 23% are seen once. In total, the top ten clones hold 13% to 15% of the sample. No treatment had been received by any patient before thyroid surgery. The study retrospectively analysed patient clinical samples collected from about 2012 to 2019 using T-cell receptor beta sequencing.

Trimming removed 5 bases from V and 5 bases from J; the gene matches leave 11 bases unexplained. CDR3 length: 14 amino acids, cysteine to phenylalanine. Here the CDR3 DNA is all that survives: 42 bases in frame from base 1. CDR1 and CDR2 were assigned from the germline V gene (reference sequence) as DFQATT and SNEGSKA. Paper-wide results and their limitations: TCR beta diversity was reported as significantly higher in malignant tumors than in benign nodules, in both blood and tumor samples.

The TCR was taken from a female donor with papillary thyroid cancer or a benign thyroid nodule (not recorded which). Some clones in this sample may be carry-over from other donors' samples. Input material: blood. The chain was built from TRBV20-1 and TRBJ2-7, and 8 bases in between align with TRBD1. The CDR3 region: CSAVPGQGANEQYF. The DNA sequence is TGCAGTGCTGTACCAGGACAGGGAGCGAACGAGCAGTACTTC.